What follows is one T cell receptor beta chain and its context. Here immunoSEQ multiplex PCR was the method, and the copy in TCRdb shows in-frame clones only, minus some. The sample includes about 97,000 clones, approximately 75% of them seen just once. These data are taken from a study of radiotherapy plus CTLA-4 blockade in lung cancer. CDR1 is LNHNV, CDR2 YYDKDF, per germline (reference sequence). The CDR3 length is 13 residues. J lost 2 bases, V lost 9 bases, and 4 bases had no gene match. Material: peripheral blood, obtained from a patient treated with radiotherapy plus ipilimumab. This rearrangement joins TRBV15 to TRBJ2-7; 10 bases are a match to TRBD1. The sequence derives from a human donor with non-small cell lung cancer who had a partial response to radiotherapy plus ipilimumab. Some clones in this sample may be carry-over from other donors' samples. In nucleotides, the CDR3 is TGTGCCACAAGGGACAGGGGAACCTACGAGCAGTACTTC. It specifies CATRDRGTYEQYF.